Below, 9 T cell receptor beta chains from the same sample are listed, as sequenced in a study of T cell responses to AZD1222 COVID-19 vaccine. The protocol was immunoSEQ multiplex PCR, while the TCRdb copy is restricted to in-frame clones and leaves out a portion. This sample carries about 140,000 clones, around 92% of them seen once, and the ten largest clones take 3% to 4%. The input for sequencing was peripheral blood, taken 28 days after the second AZD1222 dose. The receptors were sampled from an adult who received the AZD1222 COVID-19 vaccine.

This clone was found a few times. The same CDR3 also results from other DNA sequences found in this sample. The J gene is TRBJ1-1, the V gene TRBV10-1; D is undetermined. Germline values: CDR1 WNHNN, CDR2 SYGVQD (reference sequence). V lost 4 bases and J lost 0, with 6 bases in between. The length of the CDR3 is 13 residues. This CDR3 reads CASSAMVNTEAFF. The CDR3 nucleotides read TGCGCCAGCAGTGCGATGGTGAACACTGAAGCTTTCTTT.

The chain couples TRBV30 to TRBJ1-1; D gene unclear. Germline loops: CDR1 GTSNPN, CDR2 SVGIG (reference sequence). Trimming shortened V by 4 bases and J by 1 base, and 16 bases separated the two germline ends. The CDR3 loop spans 15 amino acids. CDR3 in amino acids: CAWNREPRENTEAFF. The DNA of the CDR3 is TGTGCCTGGAACCGGGAACCGCGGGAGAACACTGAAGCTTTCTTT. The entire variable domain, with the rest obtained from reference TRBV30 and TRBJ1-1, is as follows: SQTIHQWPATLVQPVGSPLSLECTVEGTSNPNLYWYRQAAGRGLQLLFYSVGIGQISSEVPQNLSASRPQDRQFILSSKKLLLSDSGFYLCAWNREPRENTEAFFGQGTRLTVV.

V and J are TRBV3-1 (or the pseudogene TRBV3-2) and TRBJ1-6; 7 bases are a match to TRBD1. CDR1 is LGHDT and CDR2 is YNNKEL in the germline V gene (reference sequence). Trimming at V came to 4 bases and at J to 6 bases, leaving 9 bases not matched to a gene. The CDR3 totals 16 residues. CDR3 nucleotide sequence: TGTGCCAGCAGCCTATACAGACAGGGTTGTAATTCACCCCTCCACTTT. Translating it yields CASSLYRQGCNSPLHF.

This rearrangement joins TRBV29-1 to TRBJ1-1; D ambiguous. From germline, CDR1 is SQVTM and CDR2 ANQGSEA. V was trimmed by 4 bases and J by 0 bases, leaving 9 bases between them. There are 13 residues in the CDR3. CDR3 sequence (DNA): TGCAGCGTTGCGCGGCAGATGAACACTGAAGCTTTCTTT. This encodes CSVARQMNTEAFF.

This clone appeared once. This chain uses TRBV30 with TRBJ2-2; no clear D gene. V dropped 3 bases and J dropped 4 bases, with 9 bases sitting between them. The CDR3 consists of 13 residues. Germline loops: CDR1 GTSNPN, CDR2 SVGIG (reference sequence). In nucleotides, the CDR3 is TGTGCCTGGAGGGGAAAAATCACCGGGGAGCTGTTTTTT. This sequence encodes CAWRGKITGELFF.

Points on this clone: One junction end disagrees with the germline gene, perhaps due to a read error. The chain joins TRBV29-1 to TRBJ2-2, with 13 nucleotides matching TRBD2. Germline V lookup: CDR1 SQVTM, CDR2 ANQGSEA. The CDR3 is 13 residues long. CDR3 DNA sequence: TGCAGCGTTGAAGTACTAGCGGGAGGGGGGCTGTTTTTT. Translating gives CSVEVLAGGGLFF.

The chain carries TRBV5-1 and TRBJ2-3; D call uncertain. The germline V gene has CDR1 SGHRS and CDR2 YFSETQ. This CDR3 is 13 amino acids long. Trimming shortened V by 2 bases and J by 0 bases, and 4 bases separated the two germline ends. In DNA, the CDR3 is TGCGCCAGCAGCTTTAAAAGCACAGATACGCAGTATTTT. Protein: CASSFKSTDTQYF.

This clone has just one count. V and J are TRBV12-3 or TRBV12-4 and TRBJ2-1; the D is unclear. The V end lost 8 bases, the J end lost 8 bases, and 10 bases lay between the germline ends. This CDR3 spans 11 amino acids. CDR3 protein: CASGRADEQFF. The CDR3 nucleotides read TGTGCCAGCGGACGGGCAGATGAGCAGTTCTTC.

Details on this clone: The junction departs from germline at one end; a sequencing error may be responsible. The chain employs TRBV6-5 and TRBJ1-1; possibly TRBD1 for D (6 bases). The CDR3 is 12 amino acids. Germline CDR1 MNHEY, CDR2 SVGAGI. The CDR3 is CASRTWTDESFF. CDR3 DNA: TGTGCCAGCAGGACTTGGACAGATGAATCTTTCTTT.